This T cell receptor beta chain was retrieved from a study of cytotoxic CD8 clonotypes in ibrutinib-treated CLL. Study-wide results and limits: Public clonotypes were seen rarely and were contracted or stable on treatment.

The table came from immunoSEQ multiplex PCR; TCRdb's copy has only in-frame clones and leaves some out. The sample records hundreds of thousands of clones, roughly two thirds being singletons. This CDR3 has 14 residues. With 6 bases clipped from V and 8 bases from J, the junction kept 11 bases outside the gene matches. The germline CDR1 and CDR2 sequences are SNHLY and FYNNEI. For this clone: The target antigen is unknown.

This chain links TRBV2 with TRBJ1-2; 8 nucleotides line up with TRBD1. This receptor was taken from a human donor with chronic lymphocytic leukemia. Sequenced here: PBMCs, sampled after 36 months of ibrutinib treatment. CDR3 bases: TGTGCCAGCAGGAGGAACAGGGGGAATTTGGGCTACACCTTC. Translating it yields CASRRNRGNLGYTF.